These 22 T cell receptor beta chains were sequenced from one sample in a study. MiXCR, applied by TCRdb to the 5' RACE reads, yields one record per CDR3 protein. The sample records 5,000 to 7,500 distinct CDR3 sequences, roughly three fifths being singletons. Sequenced material: tumor-infiltrating memory CD4+ T cells sorted from the breast tumor. Subset defined: memory CD4+ T cells, CD4+CD45RO+CD25-. Source of these receptors: a female donor with breast cancer.

The V call is TRBV7-9, the J call TRBJ1-1, with 7 bases aligning to TRBD1. The length of the CDR3 is 16 residues. Trimming removed 5 bases from V and 7 bases from J; junction bases left unmatched: 16. The V gene's germline CDR1 is SEHNR and CDR2 FQNEAQ (reference sequence). The CDR3 DNA is TGTGCCAGCAGCGCGTCAACCGGGACAGCCCCCAATGAAGCTTTCTTT. It is translated as CASSASTGTAPNEAFF.

The chain joins TRBV5-1 to TRBJ2-1; D is undetermined. Germline values: CDR1 SGHRS, CDR2 YFSETQ. The V end lost 4 bases, the J end lost 9 bases, and 8 bases lay between the germline ends. CDR3 length: 11 amino acids. CDR3: CASSQAVEQFF. Written as DNA, the CDR3 is TGCGCCAGCAGCCAGGCGGTTGAGCAGTTCTTC. The whole variable domain, filled in from reference TRBV5-1 and TRBJ2-1, reads KAGVTQTPRYLIKTRGQQVTLSCSPISGHRSVSWYQQTPGQGLQFLFEYFSETQRNKGNFPGRFSGRQFSNSRSEMNVSTLELGDSALYLCASSQAVEQFFGPGTRLTVL.

This chain joins TRBV4-2 and TRBJ2-3, with 7 bases identical to TRBD2. The ends lost 1 base at V and 0 bases at J; junction bases unmatched: 10. Germline lookup yields CDR1 LGHNA and CDR2 YNFKEQ. The CDR3 contains 18 residues. For the CDR3, the DNA is TGTGCCAGCAGCCAAGGGCGGGAGAGCTCCCCTAGCACAGATACGCAGTATTTT. As protein: CASSQGRESSPSTDTQYF.

The CDR3 protein is CASRPGGGSYEQYF. The CDR3 coding sequence is TGTGCCAGCAGACCGGGCGGGGGCTCCTACGAGCAGTACTTC. The chain is built from TRBV7-2 and TRBJ2-7, with 7 bases that match TRBD2. V was clipped by 6 bases and J by 0 bases; unmatched bases: 5. CDR1 and CDR2 (germline): SGHTA, FQGNSA. The CDR3 loop spans 14 amino acids.

The chain recombines TRBV6-6 with TRBJ2-3; no clear D. Per germline, CDR1 MNHNY and CDR2 SVGAGI (reference sequence). CDR3 length equals 14 residues. V was shortened by 5 bases and J by 7 bases, with 16 bases between the two germline ends. The CDR3 DNA follows: TGTGCCAGCAGTGATACTCCGAATCTACATACGCAGTATTTT. It is translated as CASSDTPNLHTQYF.

This chain links TRBV7-2 with TRBJ2-1; possible D gene TRBD1, 6 bases. The CDR3 runs to 13 residues. V was shortened by 5 bases and J by 8 bases, with 13 bases between the two germline ends. CDR1 is SGHTA and CDR2 is FQGNSA in the germline V gene. The DNA for the CDR3 is TGTGCCAGCAGCCGTCACAGGGATGATGAGCAGTTCTTC. This gives the protein CASSRHRDDEQFF.

This clonotype was found a few times. This chain's CDR3 is CASSREVAGEQETQYF. CDR3 DNA: TGCGCCAGCAGCCGGGAGGTAGCGGGCGAACAAGAGACCCAGTACTTC. The chain links TRBV5-1 to TRBJ2-5; TRBD2 matches at 7 bases. V trimming: 4 bases; J trimming: 2 bases; junction bases outside the gene matches: 11. Looked up from germline, CDR1 is SGHRS and CDR2 is YFSETQ. The CDR3 is made up of 16 amino acids.

This chain connects TRBV20-1 to TRBJ2-1, with a weak D call TRBD2 (6 bases). Trimming pared 6 bases from V and 4 bases from J, leaving 16 bases between. Germline V gives CDR1 DFQATT, CDR2 SNEGSKA (reference sequence). This CDR3 comprises 14 residues. Here the CDR3 DNA reads TGCAGTGCGGTATTAGCGGTGGGGTACAATGAGCAGTTCTTC. Residues: CSAVLAVGYNEQFF.

The V call is TRBV12-1, the J call TRBJ2-5; TRBD2, the table's D call, was not compared with the DNA. TRBV12-1 is noted as a pseudogene. CDR3 length equals 14 residues. The CDR3 region has the DNA TGTGCCAGCCAAGGGCGGGGGGAACAAGAGACCCAGTACTTC. Translated, it gives CASQGRGEQETQYF.

The chain joins TRBV6-6 to TRBJ1-5, with D possibly matching TRBD1 (6 bases). V was pared by 2 bases and J by 4 bases, with 12 bases between. The CDR3 covers 15 residues. Germline V gene data show CDR1 as MNHNY and CDR2 as SVGAGI (reference sequence). Here the CDR3 reads CASSYGAGANQPQHF. For the CDR3, the DNA is TGTGCCAGCAGTTACGGTGCAGGGGCGAATCAGCCCCAGCATTTT.

This clonotype was found a few times. The rearrangement links TRBV10-2 to TRBJ1-5; no clear D gene. Germline CDR1 and CDR2: WSHSY and SAAADI. This CDR3 has 15 amino acids. V lost 4 bases and J lost 1, with 11 bases in between. CDR3 amino acids: CASSAVGASNQPQHF. CDR3 DNA sequence: TGCGCCAGCAGTGCGGTGGGCGCGAGCAATCAGCCCCAGCATTTT.

V is TRBV20-1 and J is TRBJ2-6, with D unresolved. Germline loops: CDR1 DFQATT, CDR2 SNEGSKA (reference sequence). The V gene lost 5 bases and the J gene lost 3 bases, with 8 bases spanning the gap. The CDR3 contains 13 residues. The CDR3 loop reads CSAPIVGANVLTF. In DNA form, the CDR3 reads TGCAGTGCTCCGATCGTTGGGGCCAACGTCCTGACTTTC.

V usage is TRBV20-1 and J usage is TRBJ1-5, with D possibly matching TRBD1 (6 bases). Germline loops: CDR1 DFQATT, CDR2 SNEGSKA (reference sequence). V was trimmed by 6 bases and J by 6 bases, leaving 15 bases between them. The CDR3 totals 13 residues. The CDR3 spells CSATNRESQPQHF. The DNA for the CDR3 is TGCAGTGCAACAAACAGGGAATCTCAGCCCCAGCATTTT.

The chain combines TRBV10-3 with TRBJ2-7; TRBD2 agrees at 13 bases. Germline V gene sequence: CDR1 ENHRY, CDR2 SYGVKD. V lost 6 bases, J lost 4 bases, and 15 bases stayed unmatched. The CDR3 has 18 residues. CDR3 bases: TGTGCCATCAGCGACAGGGATTGGACTAGCGGGAGTAGGTACGAGCAGTACTTC. It codes for CAISDRDWTSGSRYEQYF.

The rearrangement joins TRBV9 to TRBJ2-2; D is unresolved. The germline V gene has CDR1 SGDLS and CDR2 YYNGEE. The CDR3 is 13 amino acids. Trimming took off 0 bases at V and 6 bases at J, with 6 bases between the two ends. For the CDR3, the DNA is TGTGCCAGCAGCGTAGGGTTGTCCGGGGAGCTGTTTTTT. Its translation: CASSVGLSGELFF.

J is TRBJ1-5 and V is TRBV2, with no clear D. CDR1 is SNHLY, CDR2 FYNNEI, per germline. This CDR3 comprises 13 residues. The V gene lost 5 bases and the J gene lost 6 bases, with 11 bases spanning the gap. This chain's CDR3 is CASSQGSFQPQHF. The DNA of the CDR3 is TGTGCCAGCAGTCAAGGGAGTTTTCAGCCCCAGCATTTT.

This clonotype was seen only a few times. V usage is TRBV27 and J usage is TRBJ2-3; 7 bases align to TRBD2. With V trimmed by 6 bases and J by 2 bases, 2 bases remained unmatched. The CDR3 length is 13 residues. CDR1 is MNHEY and CDR2 is SMNVEV in the germline V gene (reference sequence). CDR3 sequence reads: CASRTSATDTQYF. The CDR3 nucleotides read TGTGCCAGCAGAACTAGCGCCACAGATACGCAGTATTTT.

This clonotype turned up a few times. The V gene is TRBV12-3 or TRBV12-4, the J gene TRBJ1-1, with D perhaps matching TRBD1 (6 bases). V was trimmed by 8 bases and J by 1 base, leaving 11 bases between them. This CDR3 spans 13 amino acids. CDR3 protein: CASQGHTNTEAFF. For the CDR3, the DNA is TGTGCCAGCCAGGGACACACGAACACTGAAGCTTTCTTT.

The rearrangement uses TRBV20-1 and TRBJ1-5; TRBD1 is a possible D gene (5 bases). In germline, CDR1 is DFQATT, CDR2 SNEGSKA (reference sequence). Trimming cost V 6 bases and J 9 bases, with 15 bases left between them. CDR3 length equals 12 residues. The CDR3 DNA reads as TGCAGTGCCCAGGGACCCCGCGGGCCCCAGCATTTT. Translating it yields CSAQGPRGPQHF.

This rearrangement joins TRBV20-1 to TRBJ2-7, with D maybe TRBD2 (6 bases). The V gene's germline CDR1 is DFQATT and CDR2 SNEGSKA (reference sequence). The CDR3 has 15 residues. The CDR3 loop is CSKRKGGASSYEQYF. The CDR3 DNA sequence: TGCAGCAAACGCAAGGGCGGGGCGAGCTCCTACGAGCAGTACTTC.

The V call is TRBV5-1, the J call TRBJ2-3; no firm D call. The V end lost 0 bases, the J end lost 2 bases, and 7 bases lay between the germline ends. The germline CDR1 and CDR2 sequences are SGHRS and YFSETQ. The CDR3 length is 14 residues. CDR3 bases: TGCGCCAGCAGCTTGGAGGGAAACACAGATACGCAGTATTTT. Residues: CASSLEGNTDTQYF.

Note on this clonotype: It is likely a read error, because the conserved phenylalanine at the end of the CDR3 is missing. No DNA is shown, since the ends of the CDR3 on it are uncertain; the CDR3 is the one TCRdb lists. The chain combines TRBV3-1 with TRBJ2-4. The CDR3 spans 8 amino acids, including both terminal residues. CDR1 and CDR2 from the germline V gene are LGHDT and YNNKEL (reference sequence). CDR3 amino acids: CASSSREL.